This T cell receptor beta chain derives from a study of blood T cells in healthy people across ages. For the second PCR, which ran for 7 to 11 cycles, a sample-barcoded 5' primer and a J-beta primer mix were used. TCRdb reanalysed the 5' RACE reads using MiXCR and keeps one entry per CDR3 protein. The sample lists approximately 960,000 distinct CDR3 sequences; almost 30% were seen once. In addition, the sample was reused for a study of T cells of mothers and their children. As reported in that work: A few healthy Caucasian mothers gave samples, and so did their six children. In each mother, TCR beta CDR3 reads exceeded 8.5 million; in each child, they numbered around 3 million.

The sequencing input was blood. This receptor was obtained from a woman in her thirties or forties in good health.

The CDR3 loop reads CASSLGTALQRRKNIQYF. Here the CDR3 DNA reads TGCGCCAGCAGCTTGGGGACAGCTCTGCAGCGACGTAAAAACATTCAGTACTTC. The chain has TRBV5-1 and TRBJ2-4, with D possibly matching TRBD1 (6 bases). CDR1 is SGHRS and CDR2 is YFSETQ in the germline V gene. The CDR3 has 18 residues. Deletions cut 0 bases from V and 4 bases from J, with 20 bases between.